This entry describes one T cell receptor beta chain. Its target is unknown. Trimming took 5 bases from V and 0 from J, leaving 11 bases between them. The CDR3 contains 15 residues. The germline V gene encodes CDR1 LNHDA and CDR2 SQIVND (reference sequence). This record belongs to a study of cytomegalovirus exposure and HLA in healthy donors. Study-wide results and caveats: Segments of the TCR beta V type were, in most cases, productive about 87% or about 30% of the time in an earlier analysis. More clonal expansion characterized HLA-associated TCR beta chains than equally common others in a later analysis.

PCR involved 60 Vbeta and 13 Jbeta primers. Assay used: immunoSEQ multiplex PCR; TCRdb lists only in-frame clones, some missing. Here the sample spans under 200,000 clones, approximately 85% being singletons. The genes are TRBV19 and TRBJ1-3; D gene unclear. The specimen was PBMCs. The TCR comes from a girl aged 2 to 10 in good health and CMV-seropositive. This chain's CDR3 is CASSAAGPSGNTIYF. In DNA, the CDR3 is TGTGCCAGTAGTGCAGCAGGCCCCTCTGGAAACACCATATATTTT.